Listed below are T cell receptor beta chains from one sample, sequenced in a study of blood T cell repertoires in COVID-19. Here immunoSEQ multiplex PCR was the method, and the copy in TCRdb shows in-frame clones only, minus some. The profile covers about 110,000 clones, with about four fifths appearing a single time and approximately 4.5% taken by the ten largest. Material for sequencing was peripheral blood. The receptors derive from a man between 70 and 80 years old with acute or convalescent COVID-19. Both conserved end residues are part of each CDR3. Fields, in order: clone size, V gene, CDR3 length, J gene, D gene, CDR3 DNA, CDR3 protein. The D gene is left open where the match is weak. Clone size, where shown, is once, few, many, or a class for clones that have expanded.

size: -; V: TRBV29-1; length: 13; J: TRBJ2-3; D: -; DNA: TGCAGCGTTGATCTAGGTAGCACAGATACGCAGTATTTT; CDR3: CSVDLGSTDTQYF
size: -; V: TRBV29-1; length: 13; J: TRBJ1-5; D: TRBD1; DNA: TGCAGCGTCGCAGGGGGTAGCAATCAGCCCCAGCATTTT; CDR3: CSVAGGSNQPQHF
size: -; V: TRBV18; length: 16; J: TRBJ2-1; D: TRBD2; DNA: TGTGCCAGCTCACCCTTCACGGGGGGGGGTTACAATGAGCAGTTCTTC; CDR3: CASSPFTGGGYNEQFF
size: -; V: TRBV9; length: 15; J: TRBJ2-5; D: TRBD1; DNA: TGTGCCAGCAGCGCGCCGGGACAGGGATTAGAGACCCAGTACTTC; CDR3: CASSAPGQGLETQYF
size: -; V: TRBV14; length: 16; J: TRBJ2-1; D: -; DNA: TGTGCCAGCAGCCAAGGGGGGGTATCGGGCTGGAATGAGCAGTTCTTC; CDR3: CASSQGGVSGWNEQFF
size: -; V: TRBV11-2; length: 15; J: TRBJ1-1; D: -; DNA: TGTGCCAGCAGCTTTACAGGTCCGAGGAACACTGAAGCTTTCTTT; CDR3: CASSFTGPRNTEAFF
size: -; V: TRBV5-6; length: 13; J: TRBJ2-7; D: TRBD1; DNA: TGTGCCAGCAGCTTTGACAGGGACTACGAGCAGTACTTC; CDR3: CASSFDRDYEQYF
size: few; V: TRBV12-3/TRBV12-4; length: 13; J: TRBJ1-2; D: -; DNA: TGTGCCAGCAGTCCGGGCAGGGCTCAGGGCTACACCTTC; CDR3: CASSPGRAQGYTF
size: -; V: TRBV6-1; length: 16; J: TRBJ2-3; D: TRBD2; DNA: TGTGCCAGCAGTGAAGAGCGGGGGGGCTTCACAGATACGCAGTATTTT; CDR3: CASSEERGGFTDTQYF
size: -; V: TRBV9; length: 16; J: TRBJ1-3; D: -; DNA: TGTGCCAGCAGCGTCGGGGTCCTTGAAGGGGGAAACACCATATATTTT; CDR3: CASSVGVLEGGNTIYF